The TCR beta chain under discussion was sequenced for a study of cytomegalovirus exposure and HLA in healthy donors. Study-wide context: Researchers previously reported finding 117 million unique TCR beta sequences from around 200 million T cells. General study results and limits: High sensitivity and specificity were reportedly achieved when the classifier diagnosed cytomegalovirus status. In a later analysis, donors in an Asian-associated ancestry cluster reportedly had fewer N-insertions in productive TCRs than the cohort mean.

The CDR3 has 13 amino acids. The V end was cut by 8 bases, the J end by 0 bases, with 5 bases between. Germline lookup yields CDR1 SEHNR and CDR2 FQNEAQ (reference sequence). This PCR relied on a set of 60 Vbeta primers and 13 Jbeta primers. Using immunoSEQ multiplex PCR, the repertoire was profiled, and TCRdb retains in-frame clones only, with some absent. This specimen shows roughly 69,000 clones; the ten leading clones hold around 1.6%. In regard to this clone: What it binds is not known.

The specimen was PBMCs. This TCR was sampled from a woman in her thirties in good health and CMV-seronegative. The rearrangement links TRBV7-9 to TRBJ2-6; no clear D. The CDR3 DNA is TGTGCCAGCCCTGTCTCTGGGGCCAACGTCCTGACTTTC. Its translation is CASPVSGANVLTF. The variable domain in full, with the rest retrieved from reference TRBV7-9 and TRBJ2-6, is DTGVSQNPRHKITKRGQNVTFRCDPISEHNRLYWYRQTLGQGPEFLTYFQNEAQLEKSRLLSDRFSAERPKGSFSTLEIQRTEQGDSAMYLCASPVSGANVLTFGAGSRLTVL.